This passage covers 32 T cell receptor beta chains from one sample sequenced in a study of T cell clusters in autoimmune cytopenias. Tens of thousands of genome equivalents of blood DNA were amplified for TRB. TRB was amplified by touch-down multiplex PCR, primer pools A and B combined. TCRdb reprocessed the multiplex PCR reads, with one entry per CDR3 protein and no DNA. This sample lists some 5,100 distinct CDR3 sequences; its ten largest clones have 34%. These records were also assigned to another study, of T cell repertoires in aging, cancer and after chemotherapy.

Sequencing was performed on peripheral blood. All receptors come from a human donor in good health.

The V gene is TRBV12-3 or TRBV12-4, the J gene TRBJ2-1. CDR3 length equals 13 residues. The CDR3 here is CASSRLVYNEQFF.

The chain joins TRBV30 to TRBJ1-6; TCRdb outputs TRBD1, but without DNA this stays unchecked. Germline-derived CDR1 and CDR2 are GTSNPN and SVGIG (reference sequence). The CDR3 length is 13 residues. This CDR3 is CAWAQGTHSPLHF.

V is TRBV28 and J is TRBJ2-2; lacking DNA, the TRBD1 call made by TCRdb goes unchecked. Germline lookup yields CDR1 MDHEN and CDR2 SYDVKM. The CDR3 runs to 14 residues. CDR3 loop: CASSKPWGGGELFF.

The rearrangement uses TRBV18 and TRBJ2-7; TCRdb lists TRBD1, though no DNA is available to test this call. Per the germline V gene, CDR1 is KGHSH and CDR2 is LQKENI. The CDR3 extends over 15 amino acids. The CDR3 region is CASSPLDRPTDEQYF.

This CDR3 reads CASSPVFSRTDTQYF. V and J are TRBV18 and TRBJ2-3. The CDR3 is 15 residues long. CDR1 and CDR2 from the germline V gene are KGHSH and LQKENI.

Judged by frequency, this clonotype is medium-sized. The chain links TRBV29-1 to TRBJ1-1; TCRdb outputs TRBD1, but without DNA this stays unchecked. Germline-derived CDR1 and CDR2 are SQVTM and ANQGSEA. The CDR3 runs 12 residues. CDR3 protein: CSVGQGSTEAFF.

This clonotype is classed as medium-sized by frequency. This chain links TRBV6-6 with TRBJ2-2; the TCRdb call, TRBD1, lacks DNA for checking. The CDR3 extends over 16 amino acids. Germline CDR1 reads MNHNY; CDR2 reads SVGAGI (reference sequence). The CDR3 protein is CASSYFRTGHTGELFF.

This clonotype is medium-sized by frequency. V gene TRBV19 combines with J gene TRBJ1-5; the TCRdb D gene call, TRBD1, has no DNA to confirm it. The CDR3 consists of 13 residues. The germline CDR1 and CDR2 sequences are LNHDA and SQIVND (reference sequence). CDR3 protein: CATRQSLNQPQHF.

Frequency places this clonotype as medium-sized. The V and J genes are TRBV29-1 and TRBJ1-1. Germline CDR1 reads SQVTM; CDR2 reads ANQGSEA. This CDR3 is 14 amino acids long. The CDR3 here is CSVEWLGGTTEAFF.

Considering frequency, this clonotype is medium-sized (0.01 to 0.1%). This chain joins TRBV19 and TRBJ2-3. The germline gives CDR1 LNHDA, CDR2 SQIVND (reference sequence). CDR3 length: 14 residues. This CDR3 is CASSMWQTTDTQYF.

V and J are TRBV12-3 or TRBV12-4 and TRBJ1-1. This CDR3 spans 14 amino acids. CDR3 sequence: CASSHATKGTEAFF.

V is TRBV6-6 and J is TRBJ1-1. This CDR3 has 15 amino acids. CDR1 is MNHNY, CDR2 SVGAGI, per germline (reference sequence). CDR3 in amino acids: CASSYSYWGNTEAFF.

The rearrangement links TRBV7-9 to TRBJ1-3; TCRdb designates TRBD1, a call that cannot be tested without DNA. CDR1 is SEHNR, CDR2 FQNEAQ, per germline (reference sequence). This CDR3 comprises 13 residues. The CDR3 protein is CASSLRGGNTIYF. Using reference TRBV7-9 and TRBJ1-3 for the parts outside the CDR3, the full variable domain is DTGVSQNPRHKITKRGQNVTFRCDPISEHNRLYWYRQTLGQGPEFLTYFQNEAQLEKSRLLSDRFSAERPKGSFSTLEIQRTEQGDSAMYLCASSLRGGNTIYFGEGSWLTVV.

The V call is TRBV27, the J call TRBJ2-1. In germline, CDR1 is MNHEY, CDR2 SMNVEV (reference sequence). CDR3 length: 15 amino acids. Here the CDR3 reads CASSLLGGSYNEQFF.

V usage is TRBV5-1 and J usage is TRBJ2-1; TCRdb's D call, TRBD1, is unchecked because there is no DNA. This CDR3 spans 12 amino acids. Germline CDR1 and CDR2: SGHRS and YFSETQ. The chain's CDR3 is CASGYRADDQFF.

V is TRBV10-3 and J is TRBJ1-2; TCRdb indicates TRBD1, and absent DNA this call remains unverified. The germline gives CDR1 ENHRY, CDR2 SYGVKD. The CDR3 is 13 residues long. This CDR3 reads CAIRPTGVDGYTF.

V and J are TRBV6-5 and TRBJ1-5; as DNA is missing, the TRBD1 call by TCRdb cannot be tested. CDR1 MNHEY and CDR2 SVGAGI come from the germline V gene. The length of the CDR3 is 12 residues. CDR3 residues: CASGTDGQPQHF.

The chain links TRBV12-3 or TRBV12-4 to TRBJ1-1; TCRdb returns TRBD1, unconfirmable since there is no DNA. The CDR3 has 14 amino acids. The CDR3 here is CASSPRQGHTEAFF.

This sequence joins TRBV7-9 and TRBJ1-2. Germline loops: CDR1 SEHNR, CDR2 FQNEAQ (reference sequence). The CDR3 totals 14 residues. The chain's CDR3 is CASSSERHHYGYTF. Filled out from reference TRBV7-9 and TRBJ1-2, the complete variable domain reads DTGVSQNPRHKITKRGQNVTFRCDPISEHNRLYWYRQTLGQGPEFLTYFQNEAQLEKSRLLSDRFSAERPKGSFSTLEIQRTEQGDSAMYLCASSSERHHYGYTFGSGTRLTVV.

In terms of frequency, this clonotype is medium-sized. The chain uses TRBV15 and TRBJ1-2; TCRdb's D call of TRBD1 is untestable without DNA. There are 14 residues in the CDR3. Germline loops: CDR1 LNHNV, CDR2 YYDKDF (reference sequence). The CDR3 sequence: CATSRDVGVDGYTF.

Considering frequency, this clonotype is medium-sized (0.01 to 0.1%). The chain couples TRBV7-6 to TRBJ2-1; there is no DNA to check the TCRdb D call of TRBD1. Germline values: CDR1 SGHVS, CDR2 FNYEAQ. The CDR3 is 12 amino acids. The CDR3: CASSLTDRGQFF.

The chain recombines TRBV6-5 with TRBJ1-5; TCRdb selects TRBD1, and the lack of DNA leaves this call unchecked. The CDR3 is 15 amino acids. Looked up from germline, CDR1 is MNHEY and CDR2 is SVGAGI. CDR3 sequence reads: CASRHGGDSNQPQHF.

Frequency places this clonotype as medium-sized. The chain uses TRBV29-1 and TRBJ1-1; the TRBD1 assignment by TCRdb is unverifiable without DNA. The CDR3 is 14 residues long. The V gene's germline CDR1 is SQVTM and CDR2 ANQGSEA. The CDR3 spells CSVRQGGGNTEAFF. The complete variable domain, with remaining parts taken from reference TRBV29-1 and TRBJ1-1, reads SAVISQKPSRDICQRGTSLTIQCQVDSQVTMMFWYRQQPGQSLTLIATANQGSEATYESGFVIDKFPISRPNLTFSTLTVSNMSPEDSSIYLCSVRQGGGNTEAFFGQGTRLTVV.

This chain connects TRBV7-9 to TRBJ1-6; checking the TCRdb D call of TRBD1 is not possible without DNA. The germline V gene has CDR1 SEHNR and CDR2 FQNEAQ (reference sequence). The CDR3 totals 14 residues. The CDR3 spells CASSQGQGDSPLHF.

This clonotype counts as medium-sized (0.01 to 0.1%) by frequency. This chain uses TRBV12-3 or TRBV12-4 with TRBJ2-2; TCRdb's assignment of TRBD1 cannot be checked, as there is no DNA. The CDR3 runs to 15 residues. The CDR3 here is CASSYSGIATGELFF.

The J gene is TRBJ2-1, the V gene TRBV18; TCRdb's D call, TRBD1, is unchecked because there is no DNA. CDR1 is KGHSH, CDR2 LQKENI, per germline. The CDR3 sequence is 13 residues long. This CDR3 is CASSTGSQKEQFF.

This clonotype ranks as medium-sized in terms of frequency. This chain uses TRBV5-5 with TRBJ2-5; without DNA, the TCRdb call of TRBD2 cannot be checked. Germline V gives CDR1 SGHKS, CDR2 YYEKEE (reference sequence). The CDR3 covers 15 residues. CDR3 loop: CASSSSTKHAGTQYF.

V and J are TRBV27 and TRBJ2-7. Germline CDR1 MNHEY, CDR2 SMNVEV (reference sequence). The CDR3 loop spans 13 amino acids. The CDR3 protein is CASSLSSHYEQYF.

The chain links TRBV6-5 to TRBJ2-2. The CDR3 has 12 residues. Germline V gene data show CDR1 as MNHEY and CDR2 as SVGAGI. This CDR3 is CASSHGTGELFF.

J is TRBJ1-3 and V is TRBV5-1; TCRdb's D call, TRBD1, is unchecked because there is no DNA. Germline CDR1 and CDR2: SGHRS and YFSETQ. There are 14 residues in the CDR3. The CDR3 protein is CASSPTGSGNTIYF.

This CDR3 reads CASSTRDGTGNTIYF. V is TRBV19 and J is TRBJ1-3; TCRdb proposes TRBD1, but this gene call is untestable without DNA. CDR1 and CDR2 (germline): LNHDA, SQIVND (reference sequence). The CDR3 extends over 15 amino acids. Filled out from reference TRBV19 and TRBJ1-3, the complete variable domain reads DGGITQSPKYLFRKEGQNVTLSCEQNLNHDAMYWYRQDPGQGLRLIYYSQIVNDFQKGDIAEGYSVSREKKESFPLTVTSAQKNPTAFYLCASSTRDGTGNTIYFGEGSWLTVV.

The CDR3 region is CASSEQGAGEQYF. This rearrangement joins TRBV6-1 to TRBJ2-7; there is no DNA to check the TCRdb D call of TRBD1. The germline V gene encodes CDR1 MNHNS and CDR2 SASEGT. There are 13 residues in the CDR3.